This T cell receptor beta chain was identified during a study of cytomegalovirus exposure and HLA in healthy donors. At the level of the study: Researchers found that roughly 80% of over 350 genotyped donors fell within the Caucasian-associated ancestry cluster.

Concerning this clone: Its antigen is unknown.

Overall study results and limits: Immune exposure data for these donors was limited to CMV serostatus. Earlier results showed most TCR beta V segments being productive about 87% or about 30% of the time.

With 7 bases clipped from V and 2 bases from J, the junction kept 8 bases outside the gene matches. The CDR3 runs to 14 residues. Germline V lookup: CDR1 MNHNS, CDR2 SASEGT. 60 Vbeta and 13 Jbeta primers were used in PCR. TCRdb's copy holds only in-frame clones and misses some; the assay was immunoSEQ multiplex PCR. This table has approximately 160,000 clones, 80% to 85% appearing once. This receptor was taken from a girl between 2 and 10 years old in good health and CMV-seropositive. Sequencing was done on a sample of PBMCs. The chain uses TRBV6-1 and TRBJ2-7; 7 bases fit TRBD1. The CDR3 DNA sequence: TGTGCCAGCAAAACCCGTGGACAGGCCTACGAGCAGTACTTC. It encodes CASKTRGQAYEQYF.